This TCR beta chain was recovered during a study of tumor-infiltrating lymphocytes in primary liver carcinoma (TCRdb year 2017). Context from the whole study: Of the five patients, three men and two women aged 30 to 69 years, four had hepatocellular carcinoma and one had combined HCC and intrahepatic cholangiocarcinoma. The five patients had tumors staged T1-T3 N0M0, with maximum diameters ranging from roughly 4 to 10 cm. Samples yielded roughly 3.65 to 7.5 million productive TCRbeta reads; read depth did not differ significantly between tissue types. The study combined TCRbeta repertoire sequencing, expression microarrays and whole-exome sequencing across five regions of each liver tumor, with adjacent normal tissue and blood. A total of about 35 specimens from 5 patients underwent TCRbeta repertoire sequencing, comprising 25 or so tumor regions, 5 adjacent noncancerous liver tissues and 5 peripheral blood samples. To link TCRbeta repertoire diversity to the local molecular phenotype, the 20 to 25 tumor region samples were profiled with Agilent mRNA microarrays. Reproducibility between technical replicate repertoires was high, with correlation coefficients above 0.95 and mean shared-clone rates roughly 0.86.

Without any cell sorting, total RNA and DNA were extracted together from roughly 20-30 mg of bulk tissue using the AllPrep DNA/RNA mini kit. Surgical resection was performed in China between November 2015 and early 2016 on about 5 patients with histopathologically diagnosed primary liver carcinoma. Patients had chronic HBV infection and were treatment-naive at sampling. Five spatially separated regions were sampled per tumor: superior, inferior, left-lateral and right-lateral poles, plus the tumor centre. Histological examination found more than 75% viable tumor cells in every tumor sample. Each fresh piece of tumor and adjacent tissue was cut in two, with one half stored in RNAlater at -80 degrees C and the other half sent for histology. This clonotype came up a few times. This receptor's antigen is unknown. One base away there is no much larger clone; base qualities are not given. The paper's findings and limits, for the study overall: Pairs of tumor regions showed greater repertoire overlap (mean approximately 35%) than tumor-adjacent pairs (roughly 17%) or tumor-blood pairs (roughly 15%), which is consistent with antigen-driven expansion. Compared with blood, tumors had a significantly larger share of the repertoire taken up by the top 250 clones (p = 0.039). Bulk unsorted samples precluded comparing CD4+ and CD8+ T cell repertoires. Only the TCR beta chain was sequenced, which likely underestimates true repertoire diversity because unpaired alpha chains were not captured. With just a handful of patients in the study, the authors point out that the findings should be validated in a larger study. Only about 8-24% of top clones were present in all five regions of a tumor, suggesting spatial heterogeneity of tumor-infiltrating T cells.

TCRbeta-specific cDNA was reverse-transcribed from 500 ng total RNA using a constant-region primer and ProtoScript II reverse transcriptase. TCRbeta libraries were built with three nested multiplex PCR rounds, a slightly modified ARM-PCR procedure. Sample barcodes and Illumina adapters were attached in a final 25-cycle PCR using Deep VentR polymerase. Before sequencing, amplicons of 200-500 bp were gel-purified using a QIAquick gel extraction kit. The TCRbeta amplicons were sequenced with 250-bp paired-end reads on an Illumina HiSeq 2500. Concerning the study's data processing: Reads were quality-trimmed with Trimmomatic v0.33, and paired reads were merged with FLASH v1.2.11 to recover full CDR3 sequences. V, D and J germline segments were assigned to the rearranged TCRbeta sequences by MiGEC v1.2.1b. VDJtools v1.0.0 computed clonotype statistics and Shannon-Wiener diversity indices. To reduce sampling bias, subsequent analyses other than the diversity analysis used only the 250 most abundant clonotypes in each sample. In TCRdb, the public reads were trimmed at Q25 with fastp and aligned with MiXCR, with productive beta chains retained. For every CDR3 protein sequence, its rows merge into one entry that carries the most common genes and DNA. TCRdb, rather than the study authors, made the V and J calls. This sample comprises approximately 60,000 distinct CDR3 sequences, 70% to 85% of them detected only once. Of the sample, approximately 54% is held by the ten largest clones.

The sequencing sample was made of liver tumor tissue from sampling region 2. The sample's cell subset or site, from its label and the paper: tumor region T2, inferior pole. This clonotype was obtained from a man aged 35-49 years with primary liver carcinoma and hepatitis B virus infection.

The nucleotide sequence is TGTGCCAGTACGGAGGGGGCAACCCGGAACATTCAGTACTTC. It codes for CASTEGATRNIQYF. Recombination joined TRBV12-3 or TRBV12-4 with TRBJ2-4; 7 matching bases give a weak D call of TRBD1. The trim is 9 bases for V and 7 bases for J, with a gap of 19 bases between the germline ends. From the cysteine through the phenylalanine, the CDR3 covers 14 amino acids. Just the 42-base CDR3 DNA is kept, in frame starting at base 1.